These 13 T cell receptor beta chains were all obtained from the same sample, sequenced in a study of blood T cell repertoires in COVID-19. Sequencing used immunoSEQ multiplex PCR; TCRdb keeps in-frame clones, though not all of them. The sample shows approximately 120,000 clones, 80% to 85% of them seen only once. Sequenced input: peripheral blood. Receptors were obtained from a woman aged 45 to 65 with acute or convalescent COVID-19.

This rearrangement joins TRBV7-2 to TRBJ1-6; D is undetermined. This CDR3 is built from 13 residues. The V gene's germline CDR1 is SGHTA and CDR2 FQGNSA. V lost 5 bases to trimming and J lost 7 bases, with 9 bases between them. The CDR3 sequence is CASSKTNNSPLHF. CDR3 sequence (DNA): TGTGCCAGCAGCAAAACAAACAATTCACCCCTCCACTTT.

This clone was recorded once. The CDR3 nucleotides are TGCAGCGTTGTCCAGCGGGAGACCCAGTACTTC. Translation gives CSVVQRETQYF. The chain is built from TRBV29-1 and TRBJ2-5, with a tentative D call TRBD2 (5 bases). Per the germline V gene, CDR1 is SQVTM and CDR2 is ANQGSEA. The CDR3 covers 11 residues. Deletions cut 4 bases from V and 5 bases from J, with 8 bases between.

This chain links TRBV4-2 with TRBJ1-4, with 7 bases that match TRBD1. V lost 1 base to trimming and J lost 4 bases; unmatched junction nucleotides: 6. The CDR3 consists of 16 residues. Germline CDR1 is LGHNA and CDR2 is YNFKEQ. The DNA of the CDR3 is TGTGCCAGCAGCCAAGGTGGAAACAGGGGTAATGAAAAACTGTTTTTT. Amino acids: CASSQGGNRGNEKLFF.

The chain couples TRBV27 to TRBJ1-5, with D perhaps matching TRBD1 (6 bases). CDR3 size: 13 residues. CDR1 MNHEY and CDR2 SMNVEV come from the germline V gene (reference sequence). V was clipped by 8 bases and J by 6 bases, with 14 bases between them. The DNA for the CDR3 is TGTGCCAGCCAAACAGGGATTGGTCAGCCCCAGCATTTT. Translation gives CASQTGIGQPQHF.

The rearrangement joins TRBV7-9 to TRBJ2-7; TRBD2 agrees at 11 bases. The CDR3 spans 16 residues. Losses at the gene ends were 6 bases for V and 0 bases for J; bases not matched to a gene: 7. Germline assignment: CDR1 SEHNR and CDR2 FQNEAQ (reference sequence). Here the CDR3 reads CASRPGLAVNSYEQYF. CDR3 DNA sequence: TGTGCCAGCAGGCCGGGACTAGCGGTAAACTCCTACGAGCAGTACTTC.

The CDR3 DNA sequence: TGTGCCAGCAGCCAACCAGACTACTACGAGCAGTACTTC. This translates into CASSQPDYYEQYF. The V and J genes are TRBV3-1 (or the pseudogene TRBV3-2) and TRBJ2-7, with D possibly TRBD2 on 5 matching bases. The CDR3 is made up of 13 amino acids. Trimming removed 2 bases at V and 3 bases at J, with 8 bases between. Germline V gene data show CDR1 as LGHDT and CDR2 as YNNKEL (reference sequence).

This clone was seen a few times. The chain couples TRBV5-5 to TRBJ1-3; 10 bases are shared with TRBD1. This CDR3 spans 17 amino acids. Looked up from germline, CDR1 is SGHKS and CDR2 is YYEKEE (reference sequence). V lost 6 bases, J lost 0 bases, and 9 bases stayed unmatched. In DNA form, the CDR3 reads TGTGCCAGCATATCCGGGACAGGGGCTTTCTCTGGAAACACCATATATTTT. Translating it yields CASISGTGAFSGNTIYF.

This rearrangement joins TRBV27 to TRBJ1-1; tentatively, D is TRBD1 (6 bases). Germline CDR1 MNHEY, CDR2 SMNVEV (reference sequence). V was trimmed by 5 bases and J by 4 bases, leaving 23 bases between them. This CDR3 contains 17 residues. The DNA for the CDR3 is TGTGCCAGCAGTCTCCGACAGGCTGATCCGGTATCCACTGAAGCTTTCTTT. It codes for CASSLRQADPVSTEAFF.

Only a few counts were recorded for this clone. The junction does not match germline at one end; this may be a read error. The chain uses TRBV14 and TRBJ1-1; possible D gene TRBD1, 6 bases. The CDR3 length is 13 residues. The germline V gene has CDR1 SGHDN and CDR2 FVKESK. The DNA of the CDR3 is TGTGCCAGCAGCCAAGCACTGACAGGCGAGACGCTCTTT. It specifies CASSQALTGETLF.

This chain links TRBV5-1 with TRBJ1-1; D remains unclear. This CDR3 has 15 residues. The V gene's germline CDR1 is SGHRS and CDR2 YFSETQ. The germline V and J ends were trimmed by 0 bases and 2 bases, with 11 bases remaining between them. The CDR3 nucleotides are TGCGCCAGCAGCTTGGGAGGTTCCAGTAACACTGAAGCTTTCTTT. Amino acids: CASSLGGSSNTEAFF.

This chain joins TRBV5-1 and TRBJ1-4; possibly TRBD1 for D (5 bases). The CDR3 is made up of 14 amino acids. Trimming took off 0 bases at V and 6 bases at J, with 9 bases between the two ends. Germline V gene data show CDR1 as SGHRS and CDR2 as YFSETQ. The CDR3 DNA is TGCGCCAGCAGCTTGGAGACAGTACATGAAAAACTGTTTTTT. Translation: CASSLETVHEKLFF. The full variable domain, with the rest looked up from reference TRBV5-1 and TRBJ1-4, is KAGVTQTPRYLIKTRGQQVTLSCSPISGHRSVSWYQQTPGQGLQFLFEYFSETQRNKGNFPGRFSGRQFSNSRSEMNVSTLELGDSALYLCASSLETVHEKLFFGSGTQLSVL.

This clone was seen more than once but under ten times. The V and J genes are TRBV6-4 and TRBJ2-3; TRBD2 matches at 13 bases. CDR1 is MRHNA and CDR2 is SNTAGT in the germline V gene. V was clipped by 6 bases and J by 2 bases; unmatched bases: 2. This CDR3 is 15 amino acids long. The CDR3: CASRLAGGITDTQYF. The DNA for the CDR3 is TGTGCCAGCAGACTAGCGGGAGGGATCACAGATACGCAGTATTTT.

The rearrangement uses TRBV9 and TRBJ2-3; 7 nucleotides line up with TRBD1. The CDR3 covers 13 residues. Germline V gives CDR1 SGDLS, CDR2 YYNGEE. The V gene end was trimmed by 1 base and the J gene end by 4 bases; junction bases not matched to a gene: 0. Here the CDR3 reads CASSVQGADTQYF. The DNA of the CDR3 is TGTGCCAGCAGCGTACAGGGGGCAGATACGCAGTATTTT.